A single sample gave rise to the 23 T cell receptor beta chains below, sequenced in a study of shared clonotypes between healthy human individuals. TCRdb's table, derived via immunoSEQ multiplex PCR, lists solely in-frame clones and lacks some. The repertoire holds millions of clones, with around nine tenths as singletons. Input material: naive CD4+ T cells sorted from blood. Specified subset: CD45RA+ positively selected. These receptors were taken from a man aged 18-30 years in good health.

J is TRBJ1-3 and V is TRBV12-1. TRBV12-1 is a known pseudogene. The CDR3 runs 14 residues. CDR3 sequence (DNA): TGTGCCAGCAGCGACCGGAGCTCTGGAAACACCATATATTTT. Protein: CASSDRSSGNTIYF.

The genes are TRBV10-3 and TRBJ2-3; a weak D match, TRBD1 (6 bases). Trimming took 4 bases from V and 5 from J, leaving 22 bases between them. Germline V CDR1 and CDR2: ENHRY, SYGVKD. The CDR3 is made up of 17 amino acids. In nucleotides, the CDR3 is TGTGCCATCAGTGGGGCGATTCTAAAGGTACAGGGAGATACGCAGTATTTT. This codes for CAISGAILKVQGDTQYF.

V and J are TRBV2 and TRBJ2-7; tentative D call: TRBD2 (6 bases). CDR1 is SNHLY, CDR2 FYNNEI, per germline. This CDR3 contains 17 residues. V lost 6 bases to trimming and J lost 0 bases, with 21 bases between them. The CDR3 DNA is TGTGCCAGCAGAACTCACCTCGGGGGACCGAGCTCCTACGAGCAGTACTTC. It encodes CASRTHLGGPSSYEQYF.

The chain employs TRBV6-1 and TRBJ2-4; TRBD2 aligns across 8 bases. V lost 4 bases and J lost 2; bases outside the gene matches: 4. CDR3 length: 15 residues. Germline CDR1 is MNHNS and CDR2 is SASEGT. For the CDR3, the DNA is TGTGCCAGCAGTGGCGGGGGGCCATCCAAAAACATTCAGTACTTC. It encodes CASSGGGPSKNIQYF.

J is TRBJ1-5 and V is TRBV6-6; D call uncertain. This CDR3 is built from 13 residues. Germline V gives CDR1 MNHNY, CDR2 SVGAGI (reference sequence). V lost 7 bases and J lost 2, with 9 bases in between. CDR3 residues: CASTLMGNQPQHF. The CDR3 bases are TGTGCCAGCACCCTGATGGGCAATCAGCCCCAGCATTTT.

The genes are TRBV18 and TRBJ2-2, with 10 positions matching TRBD2. V was pared by 4 bases and J by 4 bases, with 9 bases of the junction left unmatched. CDR1 and CDR2 from the germline V gene are KGHSH and LQKENI. The CDR3 sequence is 17 residues long. CDR3 nucleotides: TGTGCCAGCTCACGCCTCCTAGCGGGAGTTGGCACCGGGGAGCTGTTTTTT. Residues: CASSRLLAGVGTGELFF.

V is TRBV19 and J is TRBJ1-1; maybe TRBD1 (6 bases). Trimming pared 5 bases from V and 4 bases from J, leaving 17 bases between. CDR3 length equals 15 residues. Germline values: CDR1 LNHDA, CDR2 SQIVND (reference sequence). The CDR3 bases are TGTGCCAGTAGTGCCTTTCAGGGGAAGGCCACTGAAGCTTTCTTT. Translated, it gives CASSAFQGKATEAFF.

CDR3 nucleotide sequence: TGTGCCATCAGTACAGGACCCTCGGGCTCTGGAAACACCATATATTTT. Translated: CAISTGPSGSGNTIYF. The chain couples TRBV10-3 to TRBJ1-3; tentatively, D is TRBD1 (5 bases). This CDR3 spans 16 amino acids. The V gene lost 5 bases and the J gene lost 0 bases, with 14 bases spanning the gap. Germline lookup yields CDR1 ENHRY and CDR2 SYGVKD.

The chain links TRBV7-2 to TRBJ1-5; D ambiguous. V shed 1 base and J shed 6 bases, with 13 bases lying between them. The CDR3 loop spans 15 amino acids. The V gene's germline CDR1 is SGHTA and CDR2 FQGNSA. In DNA, the CDR3 is TGTGCCAGCAGCTTAGTGTTCGGTGCCTCTCAGCCCCAGCATTTT. It translates to CASSLVFGASQPQHF.

A note on this clone: An end of the junction does not agree with germline; a read error may underlie this. The gene calls are TRBV7-7 and TRBJ2-5; 8 positions agree with TRBD2. Germline CDR1 SSHAT, CDR2 FNYEAQ (reference sequence). CDR3 length equals 13 residues. DNA for the CDR3: TGTGCTAGCAGCGTAGCGGGGCGGGAGACCCAGTACTTC. It specifies CASSVAGRETQYF.

The J gene is TRBJ2-3, the V gene TRBV12-5; a possible D gene is TRBD2 (5 bases). The CDR3 loop spans 14 amino acids. CDR1 is LGHNT and CDR2 is FRNRAP in the germline V gene. The V and J ends lost 1 base and 0 bases respectively, with 5 bases between them. CDR3 sequence (DNA): TGTGCTAGTGGTTTGGCGGGAAGCACAGATACGCAGTATTTT. This sequence encodes CASGLAGSTDTQYF.

The rearrangement links TRBV7-2 to TRBJ2-7; no clear D gene. V shed 2 bases and J shed 4 bases, with 9 bases lying between them. CDR3 length equals 13 residues. CDR1 is SGHTA and CDR2 is FQGNSA in the germline V gene. The CDR3 nucleotides read TGTGCCAGCAGCTTACCCCCATATTACGAGCAGTACTTC. Its protein product is CASSLPPYYEQYF.

The CDR3 here is CASSSVRESYNEQFF. The CDR3 DNA is TGTGCCAGCAGCTCGGTTCGGGAATCCTACAATGAGCAGTTCTTC. The chain recombines TRBV7-2 with TRBJ2-1, with a tentative D call TRBD2 (5 bases). CDR1 and CDR2 from the germline V gene are SGHTA and FQGNSA. V was pared by 4 bases and J by 1 base, with 11 bases between. The CDR3 extends over 15 amino acids.

Concerning this clone: The sample holds other DNA sequences that translate to the same CDR3. CDR3 residues: CASSPASYEQYF. DNA for the CDR3: TGTGCCAGCTCACCGGCCTCCTACGAGCAGTACTTC. This chain links TRBV18 with TRBJ2-7; no definite D call. CDR1 is KGHSH and CDR2 is LQKENI in the germline V gene. CDR3 length equals 12 residues. V lost 3 bases, J lost 0 bases, and 3 bases lay in between.

The V gene is TRBV2, the J gene TRBJ2-1; TRBD2 aligns across 9 bases. Germline-derived CDR1 and CDR2 are SNHLY and FYNNEI. The trim removed 10 bases at V and 5 bases at J, leaving 6 bases unmatched. CDR3 length: 13 amino acids. CDR3 sequence: CATRLAVNNEQFF. As DNA, the CDR3 is TGTGCCACCCGACTAGCGGTGAACAATGAGCAGTTCTTC.

The chain has TRBV5-1 and TRBJ2-3; 12 bases fit TRBD1. Germline trimming cut 3 bases from V and 3 bases from J; bases unmatched to any gene: 5. This CDR3 contains 16 residues. The germline CDR1 and CDR2 sequences are SGHRS and YFSETQ. The CDR3 sequence is CASSSGTGGLTDTQYF. Here the CDR3 DNA reads TGCGCCAGCAGCTCCGGGACAGGGGGCTTGACAGATACGCAGTATTTT.

The gene calls are TRBV2 and TRBJ1-5; D perhaps matches TRBD1 (5 bases). The V end was cut by 1 base, the J end by 6 bases, with 10 bases between. The CDR3 is 14 amino acids. CDR1 and CDR2 from the germline V gene are SNHLY and FYNNEI. The DNA for the CDR3 is TGTGCCAGCAGTGAAGATCAGGGAGCTCAGCCCCAGCATTTT. Translating gives CASSEDQGAQPQHF.

This sequence joins TRBV23-1 and TRBJ1-3; TRBD1 matches 9 bases. TRBV23-1 is an ORF, and what it does is uncertain. The CDR3 runs to 19 residues. Trimming cost V 4 bases and J 4 bases; bases outside gene matches: 17. CDR3 protein: CASSREGPTGGAPGNTIYF. Here the CDR3 DNA reads TGCGCCAGCAGTCGGGAGGGGCCCACAGGGGGCGCTCCCGGAAACACCATATATTTT.

Only a few counts were recorded for this clone. The chain recombines TRBV6-5 with TRBJ1-4; no clear D gene. The germline gives CDR1 MNHEY, CDR2 SVGAGI. This CDR3 region has 14 residues. With 0 bases removed from V and 4 bases from J, the gap between germline ends came to 6 bases. The CDR3 DNA is TGTGCCAGCAGTTACTCGTCCGGTAATGAAAAACTGTTTTTT. Amino acids: CASSYSSGNEKLFF.

For the CDR3, the DNA is TGTGCCAGCAGCCCCATCCTAGCGGGATCGTACGAGCAGTACTTC. Protein: CASSPILAGSYEQYF. J is TRBJ2-7 and V is TRBV11-2; the match to TRBD2 covers 9 bases. Germline-derived CDR1 and CDR2 are SGHAT and FQNNGV. The CDR3 totals 15 residues. V shed 5 bases, J shed 4 bases, and the junction held 9 bases outside the gene matches. The full variable domain, rest sourced from reference TRBV11-2 and TRBJ2-7, is EAGVAQSPRYKIIEKRQSVAFWCNPISGHATLYWYQQILGQGPKLLIQFQNNGVVDDSQLPKDRFSAERLKGVDSTLKIQPAKLEDSAVYLCASSPILAGSYEQYFGPGTRLTVT.

The chain couples TRBV19 to TRBJ2-7; 7 bases line up with TRBD1. Germline V gene sequence: CDR1 LNHDA, CDR2 SQIVND (reference sequence). The CDR3 is 16 residues long. V gave up 6 bases and J gave up 0 bases; unmatched junction bases: 11. CDR3: CASRTRDRDSSYEQYF. The DNA of the CDR3 is TGTGCCAGTAGAACTCGCGACCGGGACAGCTCCTACGAGCAGTACTTC.

As concerns this clone: One end of the junction fails to match germline, which may point to a read error. J is TRBJ2-5 and V is TRBV7-7; no firm D call. The CDR3 sequence is 13 residues long. Per germline, CDR1 SSHAT and CDR2 FNYEAQ (reference sequence). This CDR3 is CASSLGVQETQYF. The CDR3 DNA sequence: TGTGCTAGCAGCCTCGGCGTTCAAGAGACCCAGTACTTC.

The chain links TRBV5-1 to TRBJ2-5, with 14 bases that match TRBD2. Looked up from germline, CDR1 is SGHRS and CDR2 is YFSETQ. J was trimmed by 4 bases and V by 4 bases; bases with no gene match: 9. The CDR3 runs 17 residues. The CDR3 loop reads CASSPPEGLAGVETQYF. The CDR3 nucleotides read TGCGCCAGCAGCCCCCCCGAGGGACTAGCGGGAGTAGAGACCCAGTACTTC.